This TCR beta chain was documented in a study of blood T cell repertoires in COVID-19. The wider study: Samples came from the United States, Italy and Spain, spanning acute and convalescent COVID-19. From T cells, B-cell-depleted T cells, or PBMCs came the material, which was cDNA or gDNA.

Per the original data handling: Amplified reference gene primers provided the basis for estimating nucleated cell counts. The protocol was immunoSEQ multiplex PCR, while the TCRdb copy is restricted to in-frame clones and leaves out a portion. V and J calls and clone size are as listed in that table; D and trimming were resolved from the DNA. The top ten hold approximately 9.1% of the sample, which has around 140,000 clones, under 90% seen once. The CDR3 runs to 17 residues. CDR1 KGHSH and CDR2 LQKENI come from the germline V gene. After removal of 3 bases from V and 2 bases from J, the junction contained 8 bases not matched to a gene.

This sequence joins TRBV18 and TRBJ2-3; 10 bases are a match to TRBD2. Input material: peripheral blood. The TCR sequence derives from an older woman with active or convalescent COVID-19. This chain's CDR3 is CASSPLRTSGSTDTQYF. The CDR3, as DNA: TGTGCCAGCTCACCTTTAAGGACTAGCGGTTCCACAGATACGCAGTATTTT.